This T cell receptor (beta chain) comes out of a study of cytomegalovirus exposure and HLA in healthy donors. Study background: About 85 million unique TCR sequences came from HLA-typed donors in an early release.

The study's findings and limits: In a later analysis, HLA-associated TCR beta chains were more clonally expanded than equally common others.

Worth noting for this clone: Its antigen is unidentified.

The primer mix had 60 Vbeta and 13 Jbeta primers. Sequencing used immunoSEQ multiplex PCR; TCRdb keeps in-frame clones, though not all of them. The sample carries some 100,000 clones, 81% recorded once. Germline CDR1 and CDR2: MNHEY and SMNVEV (reference sequence). The CDR3 sequence is 15 residues long. Trimming shortened V by 5 bases and J by 2 bases, and 15 bases separated the two germline ends. Material: PBMCs. This sequence originates from a woman aged 25 to 45 in good health and CMV-seronegative. The chain links TRBV27 to TRBJ1-1, with D hard to call. This CDR3 reads CASSPGTGLNTEAFF. CDR3 in DNA: TGTGCCAGCAGTCCCGGCACGGGTTTAAACACTGAAGCTTTCTTT.